A single TCR beta chain is shown here with its context. Germline V gene data show CDR1 as LNHDA and CDR2 as SQIVND (reference sequence). The J segment lost 7 bases and the V segment lost 6 bases, leaving 9 bases of the junction unmatched. The CDR3 runs 15 residues. The table came from immunoSEQ multiplex PCR; TCRdb's copy has only in-frame clones and leaves some out. The sample has about 190,000 clones, around nine tenths seen once. This sample stems from a study of blood T cell repertoires in COVID-19. The TCR was taken from a man aged 30 to 45 with acute or convalescent COVID-19. This rearrangement joins TRBV19 to TRBJ2-2; 9 bases agree with TRBD2. The sequenced sample consisted of peripheral blood. The CDR3 coding sequence is TGTGCCAGTAGCCCTAGCGGGAAGTGGGTCGGGGAGCTGTTTTTT. It translates to CASSPSGKWVGELFF. The full variable domain, completed using reference TRBV19 and TRBJ2-2, is DGGITQSPKYLFRKEGQNVTLSCEQNLNHDAMYWYRQDPGQGLRLIYYSQIVNDFQKGDIAEGYSVSREKKESFPLTVTSAQKNPTAFYLCASSPSGKWVGELFFGEGSRLTVL.